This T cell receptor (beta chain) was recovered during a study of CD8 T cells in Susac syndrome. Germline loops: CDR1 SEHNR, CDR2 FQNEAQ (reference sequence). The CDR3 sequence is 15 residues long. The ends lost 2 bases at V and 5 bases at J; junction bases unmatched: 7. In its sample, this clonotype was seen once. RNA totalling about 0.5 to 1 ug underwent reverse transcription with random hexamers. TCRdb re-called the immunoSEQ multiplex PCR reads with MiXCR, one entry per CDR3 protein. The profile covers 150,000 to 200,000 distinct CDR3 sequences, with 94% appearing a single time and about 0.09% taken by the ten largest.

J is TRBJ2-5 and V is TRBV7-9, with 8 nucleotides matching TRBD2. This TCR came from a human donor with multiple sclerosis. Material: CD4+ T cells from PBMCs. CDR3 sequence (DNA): TGTGCCAGCAGCTTAAACTCGCGGGAGGCGGAGACCCAGTACTTC. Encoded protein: CASSLNSREAETQYF.